A selection of T cell receptor beta chains follows, all from one sample in a study of post-analysis software for immune sequencing data. TCRdb reprocessed the PCR reads with MiXCR, giving one entry per CDR3 protein. Here the sample spans hundreds of thousands of distinct CDR3 sequences, 25% to 30% being singletons. Sequenced: blood. These receptors were collected from a girl aged 5-17 years with multiple sclerosis. Each CDR3 is given with its conserved first and last residue. Each record gives: J gene, D gene, clone size, V gene, CDR3 protein, CDR3 DNA. The D gene is left open where the match is weak. Where a row states a size, it is once, few, many or the class of an expanded clone; other rows omit it.

j_gene: TRBJ1-2; d_gene: NA; abundance: NA; v_gene: TRBV6-5; CDR3aa: CASSYSSQPRGYTF; CDR3nt: TGTGCCAGCAGTTACTCGTCGCAGCCTCGAGGCTACACCTTC
j_gene: TRBJ1-2; d_gene: NA; abundance: NA; v_gene: TRBV15; CDR3aa: CATSSSRSPLGGYTF; CDR3nt: TGTGCCACCAGCAGCTCCCGATCACCCCTGGGAGGCTACACCTTC
j_gene: TRBJ2-5; d_gene: NA; abundance: NA; v_gene: TRBV29-1; CDR3aa: CSVGTLYQETQYF; CDR3nt: TGCAGCGTTGGAACCCTTTACCAAGAGACCCAGTACTTC
j_gene: TRBJ2-5; d_gene: NA; abundance: NA; v_gene: TRBV7-9; CDR3aa: CASSLEWETQYF; CDR3nt: TGTGCCAGCAGCCTCGAGTGGGAGACCCAGTACTTC
j_gene: TRBJ2-7; d_gene: NA; abundance: NA; v_gene: TRBV6-6; CDR3aa: CASSYSHEQYF; CDR3nt: TGTGCCAGCAGTTACTCCCACGAGCAGTACTTC
j_gene: TRBJ1-1; d_gene: NA; abundance: few; v_gene: TRBV20-1; CDR3aa: CSARGQGPNTEAFF; CDR3nt: TGCAGTGCTAGAGGTCAGGGACCGAACACTGAAGCTTTCTTT
j_gene: TRBJ1-4; d_gene: NA; abundance: NA; v_gene: TRBV20-1; CDR3aa: CSTPDGASNEKLFF; CDR3nt: TGCAGTACCCCTGACGGGGCTTCTAATGAAAAACTGTTTTTT
j_gene: TRBJ2-3; d_gene: NA; abundance: NA; v_gene: TRBV29-1; CDR3aa: CSALPGVRSTDTQYF; CDR3nt: TGCAGCGCCTTGCCAGGGGTCCGTTCCACAGATACGCAGTATTTT
j_gene: TRBJ1-4; d_gene: NA; abundance: few; v_gene: TRBV7-9; CDR3aa: CASSWGQDNEKLFF; CDR3nt: TGTGCCAGCAGCTGGGGCCAGGATAATGAAAAACTGTTTTTT
j_gene: TRBJ2-7; d_gene: NA; abundance: NA; v_gene: TRBV20-1; CDR3aa: CSAKFGVTYEQYF; CDR3nt: TGCAGTGCTAAGTTCGGGGTCACCTACGAGCAGTACTTC
j_gene: TRBJ2-7; d_gene: TRBD1; abundance: NA; v_gene: TRBV10-3; CDR3aa: CATSGTGSGEQYF; CDR3nt: TGTGCCACCAGCGGGACAGGGAGCGGCGAGCAGTACTTC
j_gene: TRBJ2-3; d_gene: NA; abundance: NA; v_gene: TRBV15; CDR3aa: CATSRADSTDTQYF; CDR3nt: TGTGCCACCAGCAGAGCGGATTCCACAGATACGCAGTATTTT
j_gene: TRBJ2-7; d_gene: NA; abundance: NA; v_gene: TRBV4-3; CDR3aa: CASSQAAQSEINYEQYF; CDR3nt: TGCGCCAGCAGCCAAGCGGCACAGTCGGAGATAAACTACGAGCAGTACTTC
j_gene: TRBJ2-7; d_gene: NA; abundance: few; v_gene: TRBV10-2; CDR3aa: CASSGGSDFHEQYF; CDR3nt: TGCGCCAGCAGTGGTGGGAGTGATTTCCACGAGCAGTACTTC
j_gene: TRBJ2-1; d_gene: TRBD1; abundance: NA; v_gene: TRBV9; CDR3aa: CASSVGAGGMGNEQFF; CDR3nt: TGTGCCAGCAGCGTAGGGGCAGGGGGCATGGGAAATGAGCAGTTCTTC
j_gene: TRBJ2-3; d_gene: NA; abundance: NA; v_gene: TRBV12-5; CDR3aa: CASGTRLADTQYF; CDR3nt: TGTGCTAGTGGTACCCGCCTGGCAGATACGCAGTATTTT
j_gene: TRBJ1-2; d_gene: NA; abundance: NA; v_gene: TRBV20-1; CDR3aa: CSVKGHPNYGYTF; CDR3nt: TGCAGTGTAAAGGGCCACCCGAACTATGGCTACACCTTC
j_gene: TRBJ1-2; d_gene: NA; abundance: NA; v_gene: TRBV10-3; CDR3aa: CAISTGGRYGYTF; CDR3nt: TGTGCCATCAGCACGGGAGGTCGTTACGGCTACACCTTC
j_gene: TRBJ2-1; d_gene: TRBD2; abundance: NA; v_gene: TRBV4-3; CDR3aa: CASSQDMGLAGEGSYNEQFF; CDR3nt: TGCGCCAGCAGCCAAGATATGGGACTAGCGGGAGAGGGGAGCTACAATGAGCAGTTCTTC
j_gene: TRBJ2-1; d_gene: NA; abundance: many; v_gene: TRBV5-1; CDR3aa: CASSLGGSYNEQFF; CDR3nt: TGTGCCAGCAGCTTGGGGGGCTCCTACAATGAGCAGTTCTTC
j_gene: TRBJ2-2; d_gene: NA; abundance: few; v_gene: TRBV4-3; CDR3aa: CASSQQENRFFGGELFF; CDR3nt: TGCGCCAGCAGCCAACAGGAAAACCGATTCTTCGGCGGGGAGCTGTTTTTT
j_gene: TRBJ1-4; d_gene: NA; abundance: NA; v_gene: TRBV29-1; CDR3aa: CSVEVVGDEKLFF; CDR3nt: TGCAGCGTTGAAGTTGTGGGGGATGAAAAACTGTTTTTT
j_gene: TRBJ2-7; d_gene: NA; abundance: few; v_gene: TRBV7-9; CDR3aa: CASSQDPNEQYF; CDR3nt: TGTGCCAGCAGCCAGGACCCCAACGAGCAGTACTTC
j_gene: TRBJ1-2; d_gene: NA; abundance: few; v_gene: TRBV29-1; CDR3aa: CSVDTPRDLFGGYTF; CDR3nt: TGCAGCGTTGACACCCCCAGGGATCTCTTTGGAGGCTACACCTTC
j_gene: TRBJ1-5; d_gene: NA; abundance: few; v_gene: TRBV5-1; CDR3aa: CASSRGGGGQPQHF; CDR3nt: TGCGCCAGCAGCCGTGGGGGTGGCGGACAGCCCCAGCATTTT
j_gene: TRBJ2-3; d_gene: TRBD2; abundance: NA; v_gene: TRBV7-2; CDR3aa: CASSLSSGVTDTQYF; CDR3nt: TGTGCCAGCAGCTTAAGTAGCGGGGTCACAGATACGCAGTATTTT
j_gene: TRBJ2-3; d_gene: NA; abundance: once; v_gene: TRBV14; CDR3aa: CASSPFTGYADTQYF; CDR3nt: TGTGCCAGCAGCCCATTTACAGGGTACGCAGATACGCAGTATTTT
j_gene: TRBJ1-4; d_gene: TRBD1; abundance: NA; v_gene: TRBV9; CDR3aa: CASSRTGTGGEKLFF; CDR3nt: TGTGCCAGCAGCCGAACCGGGACAGGGGGTGAAAAACTGTTTTTT
j_gene: TRBJ2-7; d_gene: TRBD1; abundance: few; v_gene: TRBV2; CDR3aa: CASIRQTGSGEQYF; CDR3nt: TGTGCCAGCATAAGACAGACAGGGAGTGGCGAGCAGTACTTC
j_gene: TRBJ2-5; d_gene: NA; abundance: NA; v_gene: TRBV9; CDR3aa: CASSVGGGLEAQYF; CDR3nt: TGTGCCAGCAGCGTAGGGGGGGGCTTGGAGGCCCAGTACTTC
j_gene: TRBJ2-4; d_gene: NA; abundance: few; v_gene: TRBV20-1; CDR3aa: CSARQGGRVKNIQYF; CDR3nt: TGCAGTGCTCGACAGGGAGGTAGAGTCAAAAACATTCAGTACTTC
j_gene: TRBJ2-3; d_gene: TRBD2; abundance: NA; v_gene: TRBV14; CDR3aa: CASSPRTSGGSTQYF; CDR3nt: TGTGCCAGCAGCCCGAGGACTAGCGGGGGCAGTACGCAGTATTTT
j_gene: TRBJ2-4; d_gene: NA; abundance: few; v_gene: TRBV7-9; CDR3aa: CASSLSRAAKNIQYF; CDR3nt: TGTGCCAGCAGCTTATCCCGGGCGGCCAAAAACATTCAGTACTTC
j_gene: TRBJ2-1; d_gene: NA; abundance: NA; v_gene: TRBV28; CDR3aa: CASSLPREAYNEQFF; CDR3nt: TGTGCCAGCAGTTTACCCAGGGAGGCCTACAATGAGCAGTTCTTC
j_gene: TRBJ1-1; d_gene: TRBD1; abundance: NA; v_gene: TRBV10-3; CDR3aa: CAISTADRAAFF; CDR3nt: TGTGCCATCAGTACGGCCGACAGGGCAGCTTTCTTT
j_gene: TRBJ2-3; d_gene: NA; abundance: NA; v_gene: TRBV7-8; CDR3aa: CASSADDRHTQYF; CDR3nt: TGTGCCAGCAGCGCAGATGACCGGCATACGCAGTATTTT
j_gene: TRBJ1-2; d_gene: NA; abundance: few; v_gene: TRBV5-6; CDR3aa: CASSPTLSYGYTF; CDR3nt: TGTGCCAGCAGCCCGACTCTCAGCTATGGCTACACCTTC
j_gene: TRBJ1-2; d_gene: TRBD1; abundance: few; v_gene: TRBV6-5; CDR3aa: CASRGTGALQGYTF; CDR3nt: TGTGCCAGCAGGGGGACAGGGGCTCTACAGGGCTACACCTTC
j_gene: TRBJ1-5; d_gene: NA; abundance: few; v_gene: TRBV20-1; CDR3aa: CSASGAERPQHF; CDR3nt: TGCAGTGCTTCAGGGGCTGAGCGGCCCCAGCATTTT
j_gene: TRBJ1-1; d_gene: NA; abundance: few; v_gene: TRBV20-1; CDR3aa: CSASSGNEAFF; CDR3nt: TGCAGTGCTAGCTCAGGGAATGAAGCTTTCTTT
j_gene: TRBJ1-1; d_gene: NA; abundance: few; v_gene: TRBV20-1; CDR3aa: CSASGQFEAFF; CDR3nt: TGCAGTGCCAGCGGACAATTTGAAGCTTTCTTT
j_gene: TRBJ2-6; d_gene: NA; abundance: few; v_gene: TRBV4-3; CDR3aa: CVSSQDPHRSSHSGANVLTF; CDR3nt: TGCGTCAGCAGCCAAGATCCCCACAGGTCTTCCCATTCTGGGGCCAACGTCCTGACTTTC
j_gene: TRBJ2-2; d_gene: NA; abundance: NA; v_gene: TRBV20-1; CDR3aa: CSAQRDGNTGELFF; CDR3nt: TGCAGTGCTCAGCGAGATGGGAACACCGGGGAGCTGTTTTTT
j_gene: TRBJ1-2; d_gene: NA; abundance: NA; v_gene: TRBV11-1; CDR3aa: CASSPGRWAEDGYTF; CDR3nt: TGTGCCAGCAGCCCAGGGCGGTGGGCGGAGGATGGCTACACCTTC
j_gene: TRBJ2-1; d_gene: NA; abundance: NA; v_gene: TRBV11-2; CDR3aa: CASSSTSGDYNEQFF; CDR3nt: TGTGCCAGCAGCTCGACATCGGGGGACTACAATGAGCAGTTCTTC
j_gene: TRBJ2-6; d_gene: NA; abundance: few; v_gene: TRBV12-3/TRBV12-4; CDR3aa: CASSFTSGANVLTF; CDR3nt: TGTGCCAGCAGTTTTACTTCTGGGGCCAACGTCCTGACTTTC
j_gene: TRBJ2-1; d_gene: TRBD2; abundance: many; v_gene: TRBV10-1; CDR3aa: CASSETSGMGQFF; CDR3nt: TGCGCCAGCAGTGAGACTAGCGGGATGGGGCAGTTCTTC
j_gene: TRBJ1-2; d_gene: NA; abundance: NA; v_gene: TRBV3-1; CDR3aa: CAGSRGGRDYTF; CDR3nt: TGTGCCGGCAGCCGGGGAGGGCGAGACTACACCTTC
j_gene: TRBJ2-5; d_gene: NA; abundance: few; v_gene: TRBV9; CDR3aa: CASSSMYQETQYF; CDR3nt: TGTGCCAGCAGCTCTATGTACCAAGAGACCCAGTACTTC
j_gene: TRBJ2-2; d_gene: NA; abundance: NA; v_gene: TRBV20-1; CDR3aa: CSASFSWGGELFF; CDR3nt: TGCAGTGCTAGTTTTTCCTGGGGCGGGGAGCTGTTTTTT